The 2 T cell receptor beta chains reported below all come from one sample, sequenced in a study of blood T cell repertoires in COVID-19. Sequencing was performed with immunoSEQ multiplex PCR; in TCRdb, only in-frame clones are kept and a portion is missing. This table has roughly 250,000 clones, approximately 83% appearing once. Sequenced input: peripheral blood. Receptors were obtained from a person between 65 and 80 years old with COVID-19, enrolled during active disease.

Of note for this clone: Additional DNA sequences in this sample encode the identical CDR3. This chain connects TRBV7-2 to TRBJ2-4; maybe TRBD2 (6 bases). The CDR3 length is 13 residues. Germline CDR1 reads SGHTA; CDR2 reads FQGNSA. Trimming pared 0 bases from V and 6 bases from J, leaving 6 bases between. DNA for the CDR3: TGTGCCAGCAGCTTAGCGGGACTAAACATTCAGTACTTC. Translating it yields CASSLAGLNIQYF.

The CDR3 loop is CASSLALGAVEAFF. The CDR3 DNA reads as TGTGCCAGCAGCTTAGCGCTTGGCGCGGTTGAAGCTTTCTTT. The V and J genes are TRBV7-9 and TRBJ1-1; D call uncertain. Germline V gene sequence: CDR1 SEHNR, CDR2 FQNEAQ (reference sequence). The V and J ends lost 0 bases and 7 bases respectively, with 12 bases between them. The CDR3 is 14 residues long.